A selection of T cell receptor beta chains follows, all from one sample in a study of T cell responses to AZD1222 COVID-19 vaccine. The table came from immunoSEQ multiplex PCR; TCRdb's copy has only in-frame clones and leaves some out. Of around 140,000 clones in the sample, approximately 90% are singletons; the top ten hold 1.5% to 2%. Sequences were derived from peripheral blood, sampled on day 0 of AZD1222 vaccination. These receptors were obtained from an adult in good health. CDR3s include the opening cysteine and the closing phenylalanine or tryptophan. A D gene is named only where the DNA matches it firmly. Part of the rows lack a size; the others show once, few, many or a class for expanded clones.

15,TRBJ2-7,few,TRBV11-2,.,TGTGCCAGCAGCTTAGATCGTTGGGGGGCGTGGGAGCAGTACTTC,CASSLDRWGAWEQYF
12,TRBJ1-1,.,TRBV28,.,TGTGCCAGCTCAACAGGGCCCACTGAAGCTTTCTTT,CASSTGPTEAFF
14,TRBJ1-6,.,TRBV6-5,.,TGTGCCAGCAACTTGGACAGTTCGAATTCACCCCTCCACTTT,CASNLDSSNSPLHF
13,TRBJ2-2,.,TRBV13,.,TGTGCCAGCAGCCTCCACATCACCGGGGAGCTGTTTTTT,CASSLHITGELFF
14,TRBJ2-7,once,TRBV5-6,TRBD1,TGTGCCAGCAGCTGGACAGGGGGCCTCTACGAGCAGTACTTC,CASSWTGGLYEQYF
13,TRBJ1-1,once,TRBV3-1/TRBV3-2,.,TGTGCCAGCAGCCCCAGCCTCGGGACCGGAGCTTTCTTT,CASSPSLGTGAFF
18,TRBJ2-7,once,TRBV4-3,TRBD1,TGCGCCAGCAGCCCAGGCGTGGCGACAGGGCTTCCCTCCTACGAGCAGTACTTC,CASSPGVATGLPSYEQYF
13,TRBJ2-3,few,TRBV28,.,TGTGCCAGCAGCGGGGTTAGCACAGATACGCAGTATTTT,CASSGVSTDTQYF
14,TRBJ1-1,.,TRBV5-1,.,TGCGCCAGCAGCTTGGTTAGAGGGACCACTGAAGCTTTCTTT,CASSLVRGTTEAFF
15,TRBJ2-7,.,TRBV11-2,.,TGTGCCAGCAGCCTATCTCCGGGATCCAATCGCGAGCAGTACTTC,CASSLSPGSNREQYF
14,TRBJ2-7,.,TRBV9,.,TGTGCCAGCAGCGTAGTTAGGTCCGGGGGTGAGCAGTACTTC,CASSVVRSGGEQYF
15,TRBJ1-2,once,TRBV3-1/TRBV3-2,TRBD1,TGTGCCAGCAGCCAAGTCCCTGACAGGGGCCATGGCTACACCTTC,CASSQVPDRGHGYTF
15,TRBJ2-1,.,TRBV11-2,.,TGTGCCAGCAGCCGCAGGTCCGGGTCTGGGGATGAGCAGTTCTTC,CASSRRSGSGDEQFF
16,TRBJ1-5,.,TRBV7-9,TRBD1,TGTGCCAGCAGCTTGTGGCAGGGGGCAGGGAGTCAGCCCCAGCATTTT,CASSLWQGAGSQPQHF
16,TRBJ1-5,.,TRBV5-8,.,TGTGCCAGCAGCTTGGGACGGGAGATGACGGATCAGCCCCAGCATTTT,CASSLGREMTDQPQHF
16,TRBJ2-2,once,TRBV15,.,TGTGCCACCAGCAGAGATCCGAGGGGAGACACCGGGGAGCTGTTTTTT,CATSRDPRGDTGELFF
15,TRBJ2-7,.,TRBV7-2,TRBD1,TGTGCCAGCAGCCGGGACAGGGGTAGCTCCTACGAGCAGTACTTC,CASSRDRGSSYEQYF
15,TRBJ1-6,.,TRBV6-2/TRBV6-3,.,TGTGCCAGCAGTTACTCCACAGGAGTTTACTCACCCCTCCACTTT,CASSYSTGVYSPLHF
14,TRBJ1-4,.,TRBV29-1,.,TGCAGCGTTGGTCTCACAGCAACTAATGAAAAACTGTTTTTT,CSVGLTATNEKLFF
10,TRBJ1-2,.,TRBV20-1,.,TGCAGTGCTAGGGATAATGGCTACACCTTC,CSARDNGYTF
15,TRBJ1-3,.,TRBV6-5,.,TGTGCCAGCAGTTATCAGAGGGGGTTTGGAAACACCATATATTTT,CASSYQRGFGNTIYF
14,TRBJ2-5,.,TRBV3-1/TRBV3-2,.,TGTGCCAGCAGCCAAGGGTCTCCCGGGGAGACCCAGTACTTC,CASSQGSPGETQYF
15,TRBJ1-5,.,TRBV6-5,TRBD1,TGTGCCAGCAGACCCGGGACAGGGGGCAATCAGCCCCAGCATTTT,CASRPGTGGNQPQHF
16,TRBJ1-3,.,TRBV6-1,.,TGTGCCAGCAGTGAAGCTTCAGCGGGCCAAGGAAACACCATATATTTT,CASSEASAGQGNTIYF
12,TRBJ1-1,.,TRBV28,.,TGTGCCAGCAGTTTAGGGGCAGGGAACGCTTTCTTT,CASSLGAGNAFF
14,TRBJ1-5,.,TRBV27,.,TGTGCCAGCGGCGAAGGCACCCTGGGTCAGCCCCAGCATTTT,CASGEGTLGQPQHF
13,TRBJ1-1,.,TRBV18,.,TGTGCCAGCTCACCACCAGGGTCTACTGAAGCTTTCTTT,CASSPPGSTEAFF
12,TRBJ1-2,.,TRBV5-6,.,TGTGCCAGCACGTCACTGAGCTATGGCTACACCTTC,CASTSLSYGYTF
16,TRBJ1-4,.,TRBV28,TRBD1,TGTGCCAGCAGCCACTCCCCGACAGGGAGCGATGAAAAACTGTTTTTT,CASSHSPTGSDEKLFF
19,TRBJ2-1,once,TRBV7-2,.,TGTGCCAGCAGCTTACTCGGGACAGGGTCGGGACTAGTTTACAATGAGCAGTTCTTC,CASSLLGTGSGLVYNEQFF
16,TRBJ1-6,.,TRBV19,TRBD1,TGTGCCAGTAGTATCGGGACAGGGGGCGCCGGCTCACCCCTCCACTTT,CASSIGTGGAGSPLHF
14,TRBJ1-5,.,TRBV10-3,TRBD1,TGTGCCATCACCGAGGACAGGGGGACGTCGCCCCAGCATTTT,CAITEDRGTSPQHF
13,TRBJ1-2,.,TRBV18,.,TGTGCCAGCTCACCCAGACAGCCCTATGGCTACACCTTC,CASSPRQPYGYTF